The count of the clone carrying this T cell receptor (beta chain) is one. The target antigen is unknown. As defined, naive CD8 cells were CD45RO-negative and positively selected for CCR7, with terminally differentiated effector memory CD45RA+ cells excluded. This sample was included in a study of shared clonotypes between healthy human individuals. Several immunoSEQ plates held equal portions of the genomic DNA taken from each subset. Using about 220 ng DNA, around 30,000 T cell genomes, the sorted-subset replicate PCRs were run. Original data processing: Quality scores were absent from the junction-only immunoSEQ sequences, so filtering differed. Clones were sequenced by immunoSEQ multiplex PCR, and TCRdb holds only the in-frame ones, with some missing. V and J calls and clone size are those listed in that table; D and trimming were worked out from the DNA. The sample contains hundreds of thousands of clones, 92% of which appear only once.

This CDR3 has 15 amino acids. The germline gives CDR1 MGHRA, CDR2 YSYEKL. Trimming cost V 1 base and J 6 bases; bases outside gene matches: 6. General study results and limits: Few donors restricted represented genetic and exposure-history diversity.

The rearrangement uses TRBV4-1 and TRBJ2-1, with 7 bases that match TRBD1. Sequenced: naive CD8+ T cells sorted from blood. The source of this sequence is a man aged 25-45 years in good health. The CDR3 DNA follows: TGCGCCAGCAGCCAAGCCCCGGGACAGTTCAATGAGCAGTTCTTC. Protein: CASSQAPGQFNEQFF.